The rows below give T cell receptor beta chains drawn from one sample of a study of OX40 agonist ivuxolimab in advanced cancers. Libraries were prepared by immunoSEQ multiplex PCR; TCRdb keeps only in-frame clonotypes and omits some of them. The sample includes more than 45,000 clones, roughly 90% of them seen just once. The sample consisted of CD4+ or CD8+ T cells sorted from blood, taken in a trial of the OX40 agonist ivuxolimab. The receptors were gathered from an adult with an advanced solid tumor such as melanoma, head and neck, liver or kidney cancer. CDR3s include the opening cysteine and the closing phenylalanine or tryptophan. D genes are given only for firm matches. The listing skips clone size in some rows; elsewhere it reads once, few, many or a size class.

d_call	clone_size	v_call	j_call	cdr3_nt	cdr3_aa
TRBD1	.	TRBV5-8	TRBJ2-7	TGTGCCAGCAGCGTCCGGGACAGGGGTTCCAACGAGCAGTACTTC	CASSVRDRGSNEQYF
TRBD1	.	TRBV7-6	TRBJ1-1	TGTGCCAGCAGTTCACCTACAGGGGGCACTGAAGCTTTCTTT	CASSSPTGGTEAFF
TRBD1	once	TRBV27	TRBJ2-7	TGTGCCAGCAGCCCCACAGGGGGCCCGCGGGACGAGCAGTACTTC	CASSPTGGPRDEQYF
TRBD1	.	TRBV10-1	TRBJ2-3	TGCGCCAGGGCCGGGACAGGGGTACGCACAGATACGCAGTATTTT	CARAGTGVRTDTQYF
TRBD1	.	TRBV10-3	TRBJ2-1	TGTGCCATTGGGACAGGGCCCACCAATGAGCAGTTCTTC	CAIGTGPTNEQFF
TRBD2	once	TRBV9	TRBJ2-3	TGTGCCAGCAGCGGTTGGAGCGGGGACACAGATACGCAGTATTTT	CASSGWSGDTDTQYF
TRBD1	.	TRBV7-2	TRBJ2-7	TGTGCCAGCAGCTTAAGGGGGCGCCCCTCCGAGGTCTACGAGCAGTACTTC	CASSLRGRPSEVYEQYF
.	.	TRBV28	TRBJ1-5	TGTGCCAGCAGTCCCCAGAGGGAACGGAATCAGCCCCAGCATTTT	CASSPQRERNQPQHF
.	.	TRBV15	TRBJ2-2	TGTGCCACCAGCAGAGATGGCCGGGAGCTGTTTTTT	CATSRDGRELFF
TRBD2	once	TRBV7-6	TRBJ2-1	TGTGCCAGCAGCTTGGCGGGGGGAAATGAGCAGTTCTTC	CASSLAGGNEQFF
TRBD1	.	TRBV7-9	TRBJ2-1	TGTGCCAGCAGCTTATACAGGGGGCTAGAAAATGAGCAGTTCTTC	CASSLYRGLENEQFF
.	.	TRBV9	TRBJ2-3	TGTGCCAGCAGCGAGACCCCCGGGGCGCAGTATTTT	CASSETPGAQYF
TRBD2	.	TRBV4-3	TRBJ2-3	TGCGCCAGCAGCCAAGATGAAGCGGGGACTTTTAGCACAGATACGCAGTATTTT	CASSQDEAGTFSTDTQYF
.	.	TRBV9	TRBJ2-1	TGTGCCAGCAGCGTAGCTGGGGGTGCCCGACCCAATGAGCAGTTCTTC	CASSVAGGARPNEQFF
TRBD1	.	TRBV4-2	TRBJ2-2	TGTGCCAGCAGCCCCTGGGGACAGGGGGCGAACACCGGGGAGCTGTTTTTT	CASSPWGQGANTGELFF
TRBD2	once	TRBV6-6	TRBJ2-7	TGTGCCAGCAGTTACAGTTCCAGCGGGGGGCTCTACGAGCAGTACTTC	CASSYSSSGGLYEQYF
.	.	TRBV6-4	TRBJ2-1	TGTGCCAGCAGTCCCTACCAGGGGACCTACAATGAGCAGTTCTTC	CASSPYQGTYNEQFF
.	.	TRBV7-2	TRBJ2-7	TGTGCCAGCAGCTTAGAACCCTGGGGCCAGGGTATAGGGTACGAGCAGTACTTC	CASSLEPWGQGIGYEQYF
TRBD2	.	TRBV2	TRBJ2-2	TGTGCCAGCAATCGGCAGATAGGACTAGCGGGGGGAGAGGACACCGGGGAGCTGTTTTTT	CASNRQIGLAGGEDTGELFF
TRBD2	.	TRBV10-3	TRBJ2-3	TGTGCCATCGGAGGTAGCGGGGGATTCACAGATACGCAGTATTTT	CAIGGSGGFTDTQYF
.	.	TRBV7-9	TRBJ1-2	TGTGCCAGCAGCGACATAACCGACAGATATAACACCTTC	CASSDITDRYNTF
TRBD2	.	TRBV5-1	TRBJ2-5	TGCGCCAGCAGCTGGGCGGGGGAGCAAGAGACCCAGTACTTC	CASSWAGEQETQYF
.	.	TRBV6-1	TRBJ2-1	TGTGCCAGCAGCGCCGGACAGCTCAGAGGCGATGAGCAGTTCTTC	CASSAGQLRGDEQFF
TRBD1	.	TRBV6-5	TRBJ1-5	TGTGCCAGCAGTTGGGACAGTTATCAGCCCCAGCATTTT	CASSWDSYQPQHF
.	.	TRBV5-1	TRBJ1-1	TGCGCCAGCAGCTTCGAGGACGGGACCACTGAAGCTTTCTTT	CASSFEDGTTEAFF
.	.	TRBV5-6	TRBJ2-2	TGTGCCAGCAGCTTGGAGTCAGCTCCGAACACCGGGGAGCTGTTTTTT	CASSLESAPNTGELFF
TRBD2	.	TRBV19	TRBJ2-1	TGTGCCAGTAGTACCCTAGCGGGGGACGCCGGGAGGGATGAGCAGTTCTTC	CASSTLAGDAGRDEQFF
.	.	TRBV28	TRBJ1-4	TGTGCCAGCAAGAGAAATGAAAAACTGTTTTTT	CASKRNEKLFF
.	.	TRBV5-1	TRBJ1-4	TGCGCCAGCAGCTTGACGGATCCTAATGAAAAACTGTTTTTT	CASSLTDPNEKLFF
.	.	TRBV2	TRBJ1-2	TGTGCCAAACAGTGGGGGGAAAAGTATGGCTACACCTTC	CAKQWGEKYGYTF
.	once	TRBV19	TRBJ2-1	TGTGCCAGTAACAGGGACTCCTACAATGAGCAGTTCTTC	CASNRDSYNEQFF
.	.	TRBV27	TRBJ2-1	TGTGCCAGCGGGCCGAGAGACAATGAGCAGTTCTTC	CASGPRDNEQFF
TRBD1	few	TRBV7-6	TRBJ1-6	TGTGCCAGCAGCGGCAACAGGGGCGGTAATTCACCCCTCCACTTT	CASSGNRGGNSPLHF
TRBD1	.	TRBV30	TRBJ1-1	TGTGCCACCAACCGGGACAGGGACATGAACACTGAAGCTTTCTTT	CATNRDRDMNTEAFF
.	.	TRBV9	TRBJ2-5	TGTGCCAGCAGTGGTGATACAGGGATAGAGACCCAGTACTTC	CASSGDTGIETQYF
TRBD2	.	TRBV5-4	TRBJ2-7	TGTGCCAGCAGCTTTGGGACTAGTATCGGGGAGCAGTACTTC	CASSFGTSIGEQYF
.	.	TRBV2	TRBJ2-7	TGTGCCAGCAGTGAATACGGAAGCTCCTACGAGCAGTACTTC	CASSEYGSSYEQYF
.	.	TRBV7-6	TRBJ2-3	TGTGCCAGCAGCTTAGTTGGCACAGATACGCAGTATTTT	CASSLVGTDTQYF
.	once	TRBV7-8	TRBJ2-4	TGTGCCAGCAGCTTAGGGCGGCAGTTCAAAAACATTCAGTACTTC	CASSLGRQFKNIQYF
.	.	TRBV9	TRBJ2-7	TGTGCCAGCAGCGGGGGAAGCGGATACGAGCAGTACTTC	CASSGGSGYEQYF
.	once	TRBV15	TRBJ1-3	TGTGCCACCAGCAGGCGGGACGGTTTCCTCTCTGGAAACACCATATATTTT	CATSRRDGFLSGNTIYF
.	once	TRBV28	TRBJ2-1	TGTGCCAGCAGTTCCCTCGGAGCGGGCAATGAGCAGTTCTTC	CASSSLGAGNEQFF
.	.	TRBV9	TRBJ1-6	TGTGCCAGCAGCGCTTGGGGCCAGGATTCACCCCTCCACTTT	CASSAWGQDSPLHF
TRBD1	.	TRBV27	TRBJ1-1	TGTGCCAGCAGTCCCTGGACCGGGACAGGGAACACTGAAGCTTTCTTT	CASSPWTGTGNTEAFF
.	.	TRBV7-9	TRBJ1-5	TGTGCCAGCAGCTTAGCTCTCGGGGACCAGCCCCAGCATTTT	CASSLALGDQPQHF
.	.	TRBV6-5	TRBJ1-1	TGTGCCAGCAGTCAAAACAGGGATACTGAAGCTTTCTTT	CASSQNRDTEAFF
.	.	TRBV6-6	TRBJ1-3	TGTGCCAGCGGGGGGAAGGTTAACACCATATATTTT	CASGGKVNTIYF
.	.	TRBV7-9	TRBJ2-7	TGTGCCAGCAGCCCAGGGAGCTACGAGCAGTACTTC	CASSPGSYEQYF
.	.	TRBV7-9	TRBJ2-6	TGTGCCAGCAGCTTTCCTAGACGGGGAATGAGAACTGGGGCCAACGTCCTGACTTTC	CASSFPRRGMRTGANVLTF